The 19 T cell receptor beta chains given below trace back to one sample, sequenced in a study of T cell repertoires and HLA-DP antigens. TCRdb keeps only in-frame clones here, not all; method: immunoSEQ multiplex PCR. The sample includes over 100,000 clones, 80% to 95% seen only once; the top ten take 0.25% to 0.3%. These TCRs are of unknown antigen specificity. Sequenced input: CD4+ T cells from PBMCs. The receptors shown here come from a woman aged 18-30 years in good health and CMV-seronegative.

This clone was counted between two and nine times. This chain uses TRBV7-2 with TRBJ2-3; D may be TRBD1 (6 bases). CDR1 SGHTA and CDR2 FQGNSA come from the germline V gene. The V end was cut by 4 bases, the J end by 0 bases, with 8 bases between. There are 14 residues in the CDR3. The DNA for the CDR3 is TGTGCCAGCAGCTCCACAGGGAGCACAGATACGCAGTATTTT. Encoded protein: CASSSTGSTDTQYF.

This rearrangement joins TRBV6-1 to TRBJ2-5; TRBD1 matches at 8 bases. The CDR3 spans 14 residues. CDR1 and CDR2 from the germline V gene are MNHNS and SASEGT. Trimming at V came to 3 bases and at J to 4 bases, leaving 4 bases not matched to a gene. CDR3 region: CASSEPGGLETQYF. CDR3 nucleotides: TGTGCCAGCAGTGAGCCAGGGGGCCTAGAGACCCAGTACTTC.

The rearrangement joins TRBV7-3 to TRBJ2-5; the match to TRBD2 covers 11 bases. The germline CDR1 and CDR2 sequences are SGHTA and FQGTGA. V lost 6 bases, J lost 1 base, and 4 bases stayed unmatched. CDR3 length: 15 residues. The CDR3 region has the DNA TGTGCCAGCAGTCCCGGGACTAGCGGCCAAGAGACCCAGTACTTC. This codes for CASSPGTSGQETQYF.

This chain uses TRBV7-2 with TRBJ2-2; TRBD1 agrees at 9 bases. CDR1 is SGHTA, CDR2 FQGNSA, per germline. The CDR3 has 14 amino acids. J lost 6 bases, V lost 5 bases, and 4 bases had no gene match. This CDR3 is CASSIRQGAGELFF. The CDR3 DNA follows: TGTGCCAGCAGCATTCGACAGGGGGCCGGGGAGCTGTTTTTT.

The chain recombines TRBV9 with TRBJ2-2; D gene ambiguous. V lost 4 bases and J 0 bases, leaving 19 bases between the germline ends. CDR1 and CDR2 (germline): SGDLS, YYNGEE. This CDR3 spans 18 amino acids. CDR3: CASSPQGWLSSNTGELFF. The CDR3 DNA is TGTGCCAGCAGCCCCCAAGGGTGGTTAAGTTCGAACACCGGGGAGCTGTTTTTT.

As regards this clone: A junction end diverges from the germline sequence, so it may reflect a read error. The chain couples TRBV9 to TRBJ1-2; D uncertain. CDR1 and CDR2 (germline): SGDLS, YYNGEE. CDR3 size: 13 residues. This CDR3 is CAGSVREGYGYTF. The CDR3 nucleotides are TGTGCCGGCAGCGTACGGGAGGGTTATGGCTACACCTTC.

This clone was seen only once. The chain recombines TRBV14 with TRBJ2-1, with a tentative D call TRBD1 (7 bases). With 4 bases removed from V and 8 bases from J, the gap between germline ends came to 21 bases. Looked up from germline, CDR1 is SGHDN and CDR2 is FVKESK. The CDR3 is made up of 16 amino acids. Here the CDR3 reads CASSRRRGQGNYEQFF. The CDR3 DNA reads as TGTGCCAGCAGCCGAAGGAGGGGGCAGGGGAACTATGAGCAGTTCTTC.

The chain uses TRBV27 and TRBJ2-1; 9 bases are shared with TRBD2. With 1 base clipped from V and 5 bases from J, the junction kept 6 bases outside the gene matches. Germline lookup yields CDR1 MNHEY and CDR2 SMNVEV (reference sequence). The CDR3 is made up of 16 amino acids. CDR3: CASSLYGSGSDNEQFF. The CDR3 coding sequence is TGTGCCAGCAGTTTATATGGTAGCGGGAGCGACAATGAGCAGTTCTTC.

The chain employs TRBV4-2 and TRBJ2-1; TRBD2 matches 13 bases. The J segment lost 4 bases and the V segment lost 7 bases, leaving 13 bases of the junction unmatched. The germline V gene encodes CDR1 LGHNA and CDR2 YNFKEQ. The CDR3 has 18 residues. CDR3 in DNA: TGTGCCAGCACGTCTGGACTAGCGGGGGACACTCCTTACAATGAGCAGTTCTTC. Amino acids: CASTSGLAGDTPYNEQFF.

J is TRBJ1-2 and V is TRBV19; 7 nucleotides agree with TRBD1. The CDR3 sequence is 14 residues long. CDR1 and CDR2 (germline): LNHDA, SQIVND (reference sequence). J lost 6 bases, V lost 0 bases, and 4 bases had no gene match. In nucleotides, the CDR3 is TGTGCCAGTAGTATAGACAGGGGGTTGAATGGCTACACCTTC. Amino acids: CASSIDRGLNGYTF.

The CDR3 is CASSSGQGYNSPLHF. The CDR3 DNA reads TGTGCCAGCAGTTCCGGACAGGGGTATAATTCACCCCTCCACTTT. The chain links TRBV28 to TRBJ1-6, with 9 bases aligning to TRBD1. CDR3 length: 15 residues. V lost 4 bases to trimming and J lost 4 bases; unmatched junction nucleotides: 2. CDR1 is MDHEN and CDR2 is SYDVKM in the germline V gene.

The CDR3 bases are TGTGCCAGCAGCTTGTTAAAACAGGGGCTAGCCAAAAACATTCAGTACTTC. It yields the protein CASSLLKQGLAKNIQYF. The chain joins TRBV5-6 to TRBJ2-4; 7 nucleotides align to TRBD1. Germline V gene sequence: CDR1 SGHDT, CDR2 YYEEEE. The junction had 7 bases not matched to a gene; V was cut back by 1 base and J by 0 bases. This CDR3 has 17 residues. The full variable domain, completed using reference TRBV5-6 and TRBJ2-4, is DAGVTQSPTHLIKTRGQQVTLRCSPKSGHDTVSWYQQALGQGPQFIFQYYEEEERQRGNFPDRFSGHQFPNYSSELNVNALLLGDSALYLCASSLLKQGLAKNIQYFGAGTRLSVL.

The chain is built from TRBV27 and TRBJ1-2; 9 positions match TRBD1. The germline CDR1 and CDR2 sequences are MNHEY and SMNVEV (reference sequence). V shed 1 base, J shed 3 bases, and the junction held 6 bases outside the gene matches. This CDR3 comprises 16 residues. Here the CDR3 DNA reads TGTGCCAGCAGTTTATTCACAGGGGGCGCAGACTATGGCTACACCTTC. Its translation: CASSLFTGGADYGYTF.

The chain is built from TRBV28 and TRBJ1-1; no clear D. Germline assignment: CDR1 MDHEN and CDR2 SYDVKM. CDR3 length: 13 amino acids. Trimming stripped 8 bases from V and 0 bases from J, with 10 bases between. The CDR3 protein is CASFSKVNTEAFF. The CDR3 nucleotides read TGTGCCAGCTTTTCAAAGGTGAACACTGAAGCTTTCTTT.

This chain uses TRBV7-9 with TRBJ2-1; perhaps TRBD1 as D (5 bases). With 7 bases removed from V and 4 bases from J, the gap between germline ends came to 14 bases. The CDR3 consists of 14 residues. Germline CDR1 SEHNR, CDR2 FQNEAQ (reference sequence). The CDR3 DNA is TGTGCCAGCAAAAGGGGAAAGGGGTACAATGAGCAGTTCTTC. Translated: CASKRGKGYNEQFF.

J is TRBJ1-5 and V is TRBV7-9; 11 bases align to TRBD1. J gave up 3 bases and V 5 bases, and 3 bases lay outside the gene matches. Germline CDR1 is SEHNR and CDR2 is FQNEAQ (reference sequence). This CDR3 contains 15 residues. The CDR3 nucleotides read TGTGCCAGCAGCCGGACAGGGGGCTTCAATCAGCCCCAGCATTTT. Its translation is CASSRTGGFNQPQHF.

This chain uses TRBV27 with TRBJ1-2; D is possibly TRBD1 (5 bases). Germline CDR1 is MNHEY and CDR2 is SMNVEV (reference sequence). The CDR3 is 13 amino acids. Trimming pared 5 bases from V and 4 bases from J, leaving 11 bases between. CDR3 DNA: TGTGCCAGCAGTCCGTCGGGGGGCTATGGCTACACCTTC. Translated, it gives CASSPSGGYGYTF.

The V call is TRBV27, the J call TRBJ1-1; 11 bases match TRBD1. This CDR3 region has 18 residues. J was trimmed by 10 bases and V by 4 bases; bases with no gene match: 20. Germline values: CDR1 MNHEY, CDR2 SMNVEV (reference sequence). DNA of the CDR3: TGTGCCAGCAGTTCCTTCCTCTTGGACAGGGGGCCGCCTAAGGGAGCTTTCTTT. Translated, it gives CASSSFLLDRGPPKGAFF.

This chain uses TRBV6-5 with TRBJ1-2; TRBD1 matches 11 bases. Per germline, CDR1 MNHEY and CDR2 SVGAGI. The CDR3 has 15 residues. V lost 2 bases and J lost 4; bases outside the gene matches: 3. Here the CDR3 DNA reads TGTGCCAGCAGTTACGCGGGACAGGGGGGCTATGGCTACACCTTC. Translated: CASSYAGQGGYGYTF.